Below are 20 T cell receptor beta chains sequenced from a single sample in a study of identical twins. TCRdb itself ran the 5' RACE reads through MiXCR, one entry per CDR3 protein. The sample lists 1.5 million or so distinct CDR3 sequences; less than 35% were seen once. Sample: cord blood. Source of these receptors: a newborn girl in good health.

Comment on this clonotype: The junction shows a germline mismatch at one end, possibly a read error. The chain couples TRBV20-1 to TRBJ1-2, with no clear D. The CDR3 is 14 residues long. Germline V gene data show CDR1 as DFQATT and CDR2 as SNEGSKA (reference sequence). The CDR3 reads CNARVRAGGYGYTF. The CDR3, as DNA: TGCAATGCTAGAGTGAGGGCAGGAGGGTATGGCTACACCTTC.

The rearrangement joins TRBV4-2 to TRBJ2-3, with TRBD2 matching over 10 bases. Germline values: CDR1 LGHNA, CDR2 YNFKEQ. The CDR3 has 20 residues. V shed 1 base and J 0 bases; nucleotides not matched to a gene: 13. In DNA, the CDR3 is TGTGCCAGCAGCCAAGGTTCGGCTAGCGGGAGAGGGGCTAGCACAGATACGCAGTATTTT. This sequence encodes CASSQGSASGRGASTDTQYF.

The genes are TRBV18 and TRBJ1-2; tentatively, D is TRBD1 (5 bases). The ends were cut back, 6 bases at V and 7 bases at J, with 15 bases in the middle. The CDR3 is 13 residues long. Looked up from germline, CDR1 is KGHSH and CDR2 is LQKENI. CDR3 residues: CASSKGSQGGYTF. The CDR3 coding sequence is TGTGCCAGCTCCAAGGGGAGCCAGGGTGGCTACACCTTC.

This clonotype was observed a few times. The rearrangement joins TRBV27 to TRBJ2-4, with 8 bases that match TRBD1. The germline CDR1 and CDR2 sequences are MNHEY and SMNVEV (reference sequence). The CDR3 covers 16 residues. Germline trimming cut 6 bases from V and 3 bases from J; bases unmatched to any gene: 10. The CDR3 is CASSRPPTGGKNIQYF. DNA for the CDR3: TGTGCCAGCAGCCGACCGCCCACAGGGGGCAAAAACATTCAGTACTTC.

This clonotype was seen more than once but under ten times. V gene TRBV27 combines with J gene TRBJ2-6, with D unresolved. The V end was cut by 2 bases, the J end by 3 bases, with 5 bases between. CDR3 length: 14 residues. Germline V gene sequence: CDR1 MNHEY, CDR2 SMNVEV (reference sequence). The CDR3 protein is CASSLRVGANVLTF. The CDR3 DNA reads TGTGCCAGCAGTTTAAGGGTTGGGGCCAACGTCCTGACTTTC.

The count of this clonotype is one. This sequence joins TRBV13 and TRBJ2-3, with 12 bases identical to TRBD2. CDR1 is PRHDT and CDR2 is FYEKMQ in the germline V gene (reference sequence). The CDR3 loop spans 12 amino acids. The V segment lost 5 bases and the J segment 10 bases; nucleotides outside the gene matches: 1. The CDR3 is CASSRTSGAQYF. In nucleotides, the CDR3 is TGTGCCAGCAGCCGGACTAGCGGGGCGCAGTATTTT.

This chain connects TRBV7-2 to TRBJ2-1; D is uncertain. The J call is in doubt because the DNA end fits TRBJ2-7 better. This CDR3 is built from 14 residues. Germline loops: CDR1 SGHTA, CDR2 FQGNSA. CDR3 sequence (DNA): TGTGCCAGCAGCCCCAAGGGATGGAACAATGAGCAGTACTTC. This gives the protein CASSPKGWNNEQYF.

This clonotype was seen more than once but under ten times. CDR3 in amino acids: CASSPTDRLRAFF. DNA of the CDR3: TGCGCCAGCAGCCCCACCGACAGGTTGCGAGCTTTCTTT. The chain uses TRBV5-1 and TRBJ1-1; TRBD1 might be the D (6 bases). Trimming cost V 4 bases and J 10 bases, with 17 bases left between them. Germline assignment: CDR1 SGHRS and CDR2 YFSETQ. CDR3 length: 13 amino acids.

The table lists this clonotype with a count of one. This sequence joins TRBV20-1 and TRBJ2-5; perhaps TRBD2 as D (5 bases). V was cut by 0 bases and J by 11 bases, with 19 bases left in between. CDR3 length: 14 residues. The germline CDR1 and CDR2 sequences are DFQATT and SNEGSKA (reference sequence). The CDR3 is CSARDLLEGNEQYF. As DNA, the CDR3 is TGCAGTGCTAGAGATCTGCTAGAGGGCAATGAGCAGTACTTC.

This chain links TRBV28 with TRBJ2-3; 7 bases are a match to TRBD2. CDR1 is MDHEN and CDR2 is SYDVKM in the germline V gene. The V gene end was trimmed by 6 bases and the J gene end by 2 bases; junction bases not matched to a gene: 8. This CDR3 is built from 15 residues. The CDR3 reads CASRGISGLTDTQYF. In DNA, the CDR3 is TGTGCCAGCAGAGGAATTAGCGGGCTCACAGATACGCAGTATTTT.

This clonotype was found once. This sequence joins TRBV20-1 and TRBJ1-2; D not resolved. The CDR3 covers 12 residues. Germline-derived CDR1 and CDR2 are DFQATT and SNEGSKA (reference sequence). V dropped 5 bases and J dropped 4 bases, with 11 bases sitting between them. Here the CDR3 DNA reads TGCAGTGCTGACATAACCCGCTATGGCTACACCTTC. It translates to CSADITRYGYTF.

In nucleotides, the CDR3 is TGTGCCAGCAGCCGCAGACTAGCCCCCTCATCCTACGAGCAGTACTTC. Translating gives CASSRRLAPSSYEQYF. This chain connects TRBV9 to TRBJ2-7, with 7 bases lining up with TRBD2. The CDR3 runs to 16 residues. With V trimmed by 4 bases and J by 1 base, 11 bases remained unmatched. The germline V gene has CDR1 SGDLS and CDR2 YYNGEE.

As to this clonotype: At one of its ends the junction is not consistent with the germline gene, which may arise from a read error. The chain employs TRBV4-2 and TRBJ2-3, with 16 bases identical to TRBD2. Germline assignment: CDR1 LGHNA and CDR2 YNFKEQ. The CDR3 runs to 18 residues. The CDR3 coding sequence is TGTGCCAGCAGCCAAGATCCGGGGACTAGCGGGGGGGCAGATATGCAGTATTTT. It is translated as CASSQDPGTSGGADMQYF.

This clonotype was seen at least ten times. V is TRBV6-6 and J is TRBJ1-2, with D unresolved. V lost 7 bases, J lost 2 bases, and 8 bases lay in between. In germline, CDR1 is MNHNY, CDR2 SVGAGI (reference sequence). The CDR3 has 12 residues. The CDR3 spells CASTDGNYGYTF. Here the CDR3 DNA reads TGTGCCAGCACAGACGGAAACTATGGCTACACCTTC.

The chain combines TRBV27 with TRBJ2-7; TRBD2 matches at 11 bases. Germline V gene data show CDR1 as MNHEY and CDR2 as SMNVEV (reference sequence). V dropped 5 bases and J dropped 3; count of bases not matched to a gene: 6. The CDR3 contains 15 residues. CDR3 residues: CASSLGGLADYEQYF. The CDR3 nucleotides read TGTGCCAGCAGTCTAGGGGGACTAGCGGACTACGAGCAGTACTTC.

Written as DNA, the CDR3 is TGTGCCAGCAGTGAAGGACAGGGGGATTCACCCCTCCACTTT. Amino acids: CASSEGQGDSPLHF. The rearrangement links TRBV2 to TRBJ1-6; 9 nucleotides agree with TRBD1. CDR1 and CDR2 from the germline V gene are SNHLY and FYNNEI. The V segment lost 1 base and the J segment 8 bases; nucleotides outside the gene matches: 0. CDR3 length: 14 residues.

This sequence joins TRBV11-2 and TRBJ2-4; 10 bases align to TRBD1. The CDR3 contains 16 residues. Unmatched junction bases numbered 10, after V lost 5 bases and J lost 6 bases. Germline CDR1 SGHAT, CDR2 FQNNGV. CDR3 protein: CASSTTTGGKGNIQYF. In nucleotides, the CDR3 is TGTGCCAGCAGCACCACGACAGGGGGCAAGGGAAACATTCAGTACTTC.

This clonotype was observed a few times. CDR3 region: CASSQGDSATDTQYF. DNA for the CDR3: TGTGCCAGCAGCCAAGGGGACTCCGCGACAGATACGCAGTATTTT. The rearrangement joins TRBV3-1 to TRBJ2-3; D is perhaps TRBD2 (6 bases). Germline CDR1 and CDR2: LGHDT and YNNKEL (reference sequence). Trimming removed 1 base at V and 3 bases at J, with 11 bases between. This CDR3 has 15 amino acids.

The chain links TRBV20-1 to TRBJ2-5; D uncertain. Germline CDR1 DFQATT, CDR2 SNEGSKA (reference sequence). The CDR3 loop spans 12 amino acids. The V end lost 3 bases, the J end lost 7 bases, and 12 bases lay between the germline ends. The CDR3 here is CSARARLGTQYF. In DNA, the CDR3 is TGCAGTGCTAGGGCCAGACTCGGGACCCAGTACTTC.

Ten or more counts support this clonotype. CDR3 nucleotide sequence: TGTGCCAGCAGTTACTCGATCTATGGGGGAGTCTACGAGCAGTACTTC. Translated, it gives CASSYSIYGGVYEQYF. The J gene is TRBJ2-7, the V gene TRBV6-5; D is perhaps TRBD1 or TRBD2 (5 bases each). The CDR3 extends over 16 amino acids. In germline, CDR1 is MNHEY, CDR2 SVGAGI. The V end lost 0 bases, the J end lost 3 bases, and 15 bases lay between the germline ends.